This T cell receptor beta chain derives from a study of shared clonotypes between healthy human individuals. Points from the study as a whole: Naive subsets generally exceeded memory subsets in estimated richness.

The table lists this clone with a count of one. Its antigen is not known. Positive CCR7 selection of CD45RO-negative cells yielded the naive CD8 cells, and terminally differentiated effector memory CD45RA+ cells were excluded. Every donor was a Caucasian adult from Nashville, Tennessee. The genomic DNA of each subset was split evenly across several immunoSEQ plates. The table came from immunoSEQ multiplex PCR; TCRdb's copy has only in-frame clones and leaves some out. The sample has roughly 2 million clones; about 95% are singletons. Material: naive CD8+ T cells sorted from blood. The receptor was derived from a man between 18 and 35 years old in good health.

In DNA form, the CDR3 reads TGTGCCAGCAGCGTAGCTTCAATAACTGTTGAGCAGTTCTTC. It is translated as CASSVASITVEQFF. The chain recombines TRBV9 with TRBJ2-1, with D unclear. The CDR3 runs to 14 residues. Trimming took off 0 bases at V and 9 bases at J, with 13 bases between the two ends. Germline V gene data show CDR1 as SGDLS and CDR2 as YYNGEE.